These 16 T cell receptor beta chains originate from one sample sequenced in a study of Ad26.COV2.S vaccination and SARS-CoV-2 variants. Regarding treatment: 19 received Ad26.COV2.S at low or high dose, single or two shots; several received placebo; per-sample allocation not given. Sample collection was performed on day 63 after the first vaccine or placebo injection. The protocol was immunoSEQ multiplex PCR, while the TCRdb copy is restricted to in-frame clones and leaves out a portion. The sample includes about 460,000 clones, 80% to 90% of them seen just once. Sequencing was performed on peripheral blood, taken in a trial of Ad26.COV2.S vaccine versus placebo. These receptors were obtained from a person aged 18-60 years who received the Ad26.COV2.S COVID-19 vaccine or a placebo.

This clone came up once. The chain links TRBV3-1 (or the pseudogene TRBV3-2) to TRBJ2-1; no reliable D call. The CDR3 loop spans 14 amino acids. V dropped 0 bases and J dropped 6 bases, with 9 bases sitting between them. Germline CDR1 is LGHDT and CDR2 is YNNKEL (reference sequence). CDR3 in amino acids: CASSQEYKRNEQFF. The CDR3 DNA follows: TGTGCCAGCAGCCAAGAATATAAGCGCAATGAGCAGTTCTTC.

The rearrangement joins TRBV13 to TRBJ2-2; D is unresolved. CDR1 and CDR2 from the germline V gene are PRHDT and FYEKMQ (reference sequence). V was trimmed by 1 base and J by 6 bases, leaving 18 bases between them. This CDR3 has 17 residues. In DNA form, the CDR3 reads TGTGCCAGCAGCTTAGAGTACGGTAGGCCACTCGCCGGGGAGCTGTTTTTT. Translating gives CASSLEYGRPLAGELFF.

Concerning this clone itself: The junction differs from germline at one of its ends, possibly a read error. This chain connects TRBV28 to TRBJ1-1; no clear D gene. Germline CDR1 is MDHEN and CDR2 is SYDVKM. This CDR3 has 13 residues. The CDR3 region is CASTLLAGTEAFF. CDR3 DNA: TGTGCCAGCACTTTACTGGCGGGGACTGAAGCTTTCTTT. Using reference TRBV28 and TRBJ1-1 for the parts outside the CDR3, the full variable domain is DVKVTQSSRYLVKRTGEKVFLECVQDMDHENMFWYRQDPGLGLRLIYFSYDVKMKEKGDIPEGYSVSREKKERFSLILESASTNQTSMYLCASTLLAGTEAFFGQGTRLTVV.

This rearrangement joins TRBV6-1 to TRBJ1-2; weak D call: TRBD1 (5 bases). V lost 2 bases and J lost 5, with 15 bases in between. Germline CDR1 and CDR2: MNHNS and SASEGT. This CDR3 region has 15 residues. The DNA for the CDR3 is TGTGCCAGCAGTGAATGGGCAGTGGGACTTTATGGCTACACCTTC. It specifies CASSEWAVGLYGYTF.

The V and J genes are TRBV7-6 and TRBJ1-4, with D possibly TRBD1 on 5 matching bases. The V gene lost 8 bases and the J gene lost 5 bases, with 12 bases spanning the gap. Germline CDR1 and CDR2: SGHVS and FNYEAQ. The CDR3 covers 13 residues. The CDR3 loop is CASGGEANEKLFF. The DNA of the CDR3 is TGTGCCAGCGGGGGGGAGGCCAATGAAAAACTGTTTTTT.

The chain combines TRBV14 with TRBJ1-2; no reliable D call. The length of the CDR3 is 13 residues. Trimming took 2 bases from V and 2 from J, leaving 6 bases between them. CDR1 is SGHDN, CDR2 FVKESK, per germline. CDR3 coding DNA: TGTGCCAGCAGCCAACCGCCAAACTATGGCTACACCTTC. Its protein is CASSQPPNYGYTF.

The chain employs TRBV18 and TRBJ1-2; the D gene is possibly TRBD1 (6 bases). This CDR3 has 14 residues. Per the germline V gene, CDR1 is KGHSH and CDR2 is LQKENI. Trimming took off 4 bases at V and 8 bases at J, with 17 bases between the two ends. The CDR3 here is CASSRAGTYEGYTF. The CDR3 bases are TGTGCCAGCTCACGGGCCGGGACATACGAAGGCTACACCTTC.

The chain uses TRBV7-9 and TRBJ2-3; D gene uncertain. The CDR3 contains 11 residues. Trimming stripped 3 bases from V and 6 bases from J, with 4 bases between. Germline V lookup: CDR1 SEHNR, CDR2 FQNEAQ (reference sequence). This chain's CDR3 is CASSFQDTQYF. CDR3 bases: TGTGCCAGCAGCTTCCAGGATACGCAGTATTTT.

V and J are TRBV5-8 and TRBJ2-7; D is uncertain. This CDR3 has 16 amino acids. Germline assignment: CDR1 SGHTS and CDR2 YDEGEE. Trimming removed 1 base from V and 2 bases from J, with 16 bases in between. CDR3 coding DNA: TGTGCCAGCAGCTTGTTCGGCGGAGTTGGGGCCTACGAGCAGTACTTC. As protein: CASSLFGGVGAYEQYF.

This clone was seen a single time. The chain has TRBV4-1 and TRBJ1-5; D uncertain. The CDR3 extends over 15 amino acids. Germline loops: CDR1 MGHRA, CDR2 YSYEKL. Trimming left V 2 bases short and J 7 bases short, with 15 bases between. As DNA, the CDR3 is TGCGCCAGCAGCCAATTGGTCGGCATCCAGCAGCCCCAGCATTTT. This translates into CASSQLVGIQQPQHF.

The chain combines TRBV10-3 with TRBJ1-3, with D unresolved. The CDR3 has 14 residues. With 5 bases removed from V and 1 base from J, the gap between germline ends came to 9 bases. Germline V gene data show CDR1 as ENHRY and CDR2 as SYGVKD. The CDR3 coding sequence is TGTGCCATCAGTCCAGACGGATCTGGAAACACCATATATTTT. Translation gives CAISPDGSGNTIYF.

The genes are TRBV6-6 and TRBJ1-2; D gene unclear. This CDR3 region has 12 residues. The germline gives CDR1 MNHNY, CDR2 SVGAGI (reference sequence). V lost 2 bases and J 7 bases, leaving 8 bases between the germline ends. The CDR3 nucleotides are TGTGCCAGCAGTTACAAGGGCGGTGGCTACACCTTC. It encodes CASSYKGGGYTF.

This clone was seen just once. The CDR3 DNA is TGCAGTGCTAGAGGTGGGAATGAGCAGTTCTTC. The encoded protein is CSARGGNEQFF. This sequence joins TRBV20-1 and TRBJ2-1; D not resolved. Germline values: CDR1 DFQATT, CDR2 SNEGSKA (reference sequence). The CDR3 runs 11 residues. The V gene lost 1 base and the J gene lost 7 bases, with 5 bases spanning the gap.

The V and J genes are TRBV18 and TRBJ1-4; D not resolved. The V end lost 3 bases, the J end lost 13 bases, and 18 bases lay between the germline ends. The CDR3 runs to 14 residues. The germline V gene has CDR1 KGHSH and CDR2 LQKENI. CDR3 protein: CASSPRRGEVGLFF. CDR3 DNA: TGTGCCAGCTCACCGAGAAGAGGCGAGGTCGGACTGTTTTTT.

The genes are TRBV4-1 and TRBJ1-4, with TRBD1 matching over 8 bases. There are 20 residues in the CDR3. With 4 bases clipped from V and 5 bases from J, the junction kept 21 bases outside the gene matches. The germline V gene has CDR1 MGHRA and CDR2 YSYEKL. The DNA of the CDR3 is TGCGCCAGCAGCCGACTAACCTGGACCCGGGGGGACAGGTCGAATGAAAAACTGTTTTTT. It translates to CASSRLTWTRGDRSNEKLFF.

This sequence joins TRBV18 and TRBJ1-2; no clear D gene. There are 13 residues in the CDR3. Per the germline V gene, CDR1 is KGHSH and CDR2 is LQKENI. The V gene lost 0 bases and the J gene lost 7 bases, with 9 bases spanning the gap. The CDR3 protein is CASSPPVGFGYTF. CDR3 sequence (DNA): TGTGCCAGCTCACCACCGGTCGGGTTTGGCTACACCTTC.